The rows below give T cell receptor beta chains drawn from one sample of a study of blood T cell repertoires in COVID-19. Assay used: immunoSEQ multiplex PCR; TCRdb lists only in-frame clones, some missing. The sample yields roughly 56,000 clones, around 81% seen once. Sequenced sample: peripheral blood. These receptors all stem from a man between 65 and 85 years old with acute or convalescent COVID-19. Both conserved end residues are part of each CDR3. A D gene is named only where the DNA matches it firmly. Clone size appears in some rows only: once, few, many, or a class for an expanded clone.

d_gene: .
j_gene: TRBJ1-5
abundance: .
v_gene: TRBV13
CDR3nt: TGTGCCAGCAGCTTACGCGGGAATCAGCCCCAGCATTTT
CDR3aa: CASSLRGNQPQHF

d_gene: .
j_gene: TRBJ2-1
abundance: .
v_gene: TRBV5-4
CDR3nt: TGTGCCAGCAGCTTGGACCCCAGCTCCTACAATGAGCAGTTCTTC
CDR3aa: CASSLDPSSYNEQFF

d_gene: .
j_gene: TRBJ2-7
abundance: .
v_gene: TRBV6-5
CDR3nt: TGTGCCAGCAGACGACAGGCCCTCTACGAGCAGTACTTC
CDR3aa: CASRRQALYEQYF

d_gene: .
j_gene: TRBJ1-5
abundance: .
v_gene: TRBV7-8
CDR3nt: TGTGCCAGCAGCTTAGCGCGGGGAGGGCCCCAGCATTTT
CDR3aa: CASSLARGGPQHF

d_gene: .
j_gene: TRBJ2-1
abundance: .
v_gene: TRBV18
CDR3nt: TGTGCCAGCTCACCACCGCCCGGGTCCTACAATGAGCAGTTCTTC
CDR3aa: CASSPPPGSYNEQFF

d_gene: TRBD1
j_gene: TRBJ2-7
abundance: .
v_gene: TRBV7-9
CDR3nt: TGTGCCAGCAGCTTAACGGGACAGGGGTGGGACGACGAGCAGTACTTC
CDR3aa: CASSLTGQGWDDEQYF

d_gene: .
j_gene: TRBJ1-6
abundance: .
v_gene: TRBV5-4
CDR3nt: TGTGCCAGCAGCTGGAAGGACGGAGGCCTTAATTCACCCCTCCACTTT
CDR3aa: CASSWKDGGLNSPLHF

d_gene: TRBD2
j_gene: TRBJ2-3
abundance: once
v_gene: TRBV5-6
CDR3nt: TGTGCCAGCAGCTTGTGGCGGGGGTCCACAGATACGCAGTATTTT
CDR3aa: CASSLWRGSTDTQYF

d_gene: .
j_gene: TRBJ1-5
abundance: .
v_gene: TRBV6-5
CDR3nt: TGTGCCAGCAGTTTACGGAGCAATCAGCCCCAGCATTTT
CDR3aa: CASSLRSNQPQHF

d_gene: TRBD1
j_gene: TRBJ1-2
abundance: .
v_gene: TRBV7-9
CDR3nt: TGTGCCAGCAGCTTTGGGTCAGGGGGGCATGGCTACACCTTC
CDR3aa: CASSFGSGGHGYTF

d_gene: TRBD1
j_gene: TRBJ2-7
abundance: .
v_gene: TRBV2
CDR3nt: TGTGCCAGCAAGAAACAGGGGGACTCCTACGAGCAGTACTTC
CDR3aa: CASKKQGDSYEQYF

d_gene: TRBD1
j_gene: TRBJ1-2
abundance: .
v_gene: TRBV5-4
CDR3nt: TGTGCCAGCACCTCCGGGACAGGGGGTTCTAACTATGGCTACACCTTC
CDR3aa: CASTSGTGGSNYGYTF

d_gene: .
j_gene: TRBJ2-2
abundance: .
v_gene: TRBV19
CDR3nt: TGTGCCAGTAGTAAAACAGGAACCGGGGAGCTGTTTTTT
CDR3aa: CASSKTGTGELFF

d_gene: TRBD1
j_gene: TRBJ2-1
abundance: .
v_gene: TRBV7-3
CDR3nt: TGTGCCAGCAGCTTAGTGGCAGGGGGTGAGCAGTTCTTC
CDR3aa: CASSLVAGGEQFF

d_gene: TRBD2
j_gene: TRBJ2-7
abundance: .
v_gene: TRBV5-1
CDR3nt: TGCGCCAGCAGCCCCGCGGGAGGCTATGGGTACGAGCAGTACTTC
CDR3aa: CASSPAGGYGYEQYF

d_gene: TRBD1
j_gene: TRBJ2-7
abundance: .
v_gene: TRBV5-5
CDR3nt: TGTGCCAGCAGCAAGTCCACAGGGGGCGAGCAGTACTTC
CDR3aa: CASSKSTGGEQYF

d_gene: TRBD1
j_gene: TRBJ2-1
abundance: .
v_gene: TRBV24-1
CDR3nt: TGTGCCACCAGTGCGGGACAGGCCCACAATGAGCAGTTCTTC
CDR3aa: CATSAGQAHNEQFF

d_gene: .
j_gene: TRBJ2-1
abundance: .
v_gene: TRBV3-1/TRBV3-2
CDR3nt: TGTGCCAGCAGCCAAGATCCGGCACGACTTGAGGAGCAGTTCTTC
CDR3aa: CASSQDPARLEEQFF

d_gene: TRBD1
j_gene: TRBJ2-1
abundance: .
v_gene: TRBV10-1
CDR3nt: TGCGCCAGCAGTGATAGACAGGGCGACTACAATGAGCAGTTCTTC
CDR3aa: CASSDRQGDYNEQFF

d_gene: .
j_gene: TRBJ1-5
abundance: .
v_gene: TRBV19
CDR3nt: TGTGCCAGTAGCCCTAAATGGGCAGGTCGGGGACAGCCCCAGCATTTT
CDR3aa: CASSPKWAGRGQPQHF

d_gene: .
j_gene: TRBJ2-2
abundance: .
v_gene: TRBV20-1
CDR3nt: TGCAGTGCTACTGAGGGGCCCGGGGAGCTGTTTTTT
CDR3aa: CSATEGPGELFF

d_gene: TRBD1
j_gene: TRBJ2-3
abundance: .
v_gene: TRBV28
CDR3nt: TGTGCCAGCAGCTGGGTACCGGGACAGGGCGCGCAGTATTTT
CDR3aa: CASSWVPGQGAQYF

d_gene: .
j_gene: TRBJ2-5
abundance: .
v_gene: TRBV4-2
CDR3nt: TGTGCCAGCAGCCTGTTTGGGACAACCCAAGAGACCCAGTACTTC
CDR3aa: CASSLFGTTQETQYF

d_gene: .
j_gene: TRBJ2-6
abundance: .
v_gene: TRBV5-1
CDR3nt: TGCGCCAGCAGCCTCCAGTGGAGCTCTGGGGCCAACGTCCTGACTTTC
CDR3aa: CASSLQWSSGANVLTF

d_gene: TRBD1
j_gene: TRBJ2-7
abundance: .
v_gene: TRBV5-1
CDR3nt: TGCGCCAGCGGCCCCCGACAGGGGCTCCAAGAGCAGTACTTC
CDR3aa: CASGPRQGLQEQYF

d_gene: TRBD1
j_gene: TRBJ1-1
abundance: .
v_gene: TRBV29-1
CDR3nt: TGCAGCGTTGTGTCATTCGGACAGGTTGGGGAGGAAGCTTTCTTT
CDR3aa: CSVVSFGQVGEEAFF

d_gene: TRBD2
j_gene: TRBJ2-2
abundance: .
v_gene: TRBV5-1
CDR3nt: TGCGCCAGCAGACCCCGGAGCGGGGGGGCGACCGGGGAGCTGTTTTTT
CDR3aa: CASRPRSGGATGELFF

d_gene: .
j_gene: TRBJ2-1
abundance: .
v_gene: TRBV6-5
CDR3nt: TGTGCCAGCACCCGAGGGCTTGTTAAGTTCTTC
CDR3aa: CASTRGLVKFF

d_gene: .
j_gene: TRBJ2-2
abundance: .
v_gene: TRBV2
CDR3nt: TGTGCCAGCTCCGGACAGAACACCGGGGAGCTGTTTTTT
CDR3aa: CASSGQNTGELFF

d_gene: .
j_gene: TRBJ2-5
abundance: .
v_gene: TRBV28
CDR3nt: TGTGCCAGCAGGCCACAGGGAGCCCCTTCCCAAGAGACCCAGTACTTC
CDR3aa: CASRPQGAPSQETQYF

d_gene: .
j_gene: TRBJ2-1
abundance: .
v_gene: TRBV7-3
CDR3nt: TGTGCCAGCAGCCGGGGAGACAATGAGCAGTTCTTC
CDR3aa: CASSRGDNEQFF

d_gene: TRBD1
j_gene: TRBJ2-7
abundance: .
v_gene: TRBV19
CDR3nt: TGTGCCAGTAGTAAGGGACAGGGAACGGGGGAGCAGTACTTC
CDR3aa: CASSKGQGTGEQYF

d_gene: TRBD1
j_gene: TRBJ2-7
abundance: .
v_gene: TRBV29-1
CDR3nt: TGCAGCGTTGAAGGACCCCTGACAGGGCTCGACTACGAGCAGTACTTC
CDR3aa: CSVEGPLTGLDYEQYF

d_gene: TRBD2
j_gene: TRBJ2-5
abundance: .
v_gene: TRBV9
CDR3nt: TGTGCCAGCAGCGTAAGTTCGCGGACTAGCGGGGGACAAGAGACCCAGTACTTC
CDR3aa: CASSVSSRTSGGQETQYF

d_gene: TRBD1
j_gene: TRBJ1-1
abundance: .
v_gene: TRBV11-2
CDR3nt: TGTGCCAGCAGCTTGACAGGGGGGGGCACTGAAGCTTTCTTT
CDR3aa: CASSLTGGGTEAFF

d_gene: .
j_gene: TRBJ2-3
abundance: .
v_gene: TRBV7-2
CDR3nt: TGTGCCAGCAGCTTAGCGGCTTCTAGCACAGATACGCAGTATTTT
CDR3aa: CASSLAASSTDTQYF

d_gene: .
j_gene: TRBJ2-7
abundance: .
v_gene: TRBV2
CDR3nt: TGTGCCAGCAGTGAAAGGTCGCGGGGTTGGGAGCAGTACTTC
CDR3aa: CASSERSRGWEQYF

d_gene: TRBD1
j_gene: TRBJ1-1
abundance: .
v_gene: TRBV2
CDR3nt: TGTGCCAGCAATAAGGGGGCCACTGAAGCTTTCTTT
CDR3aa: CASNKGATEAFF

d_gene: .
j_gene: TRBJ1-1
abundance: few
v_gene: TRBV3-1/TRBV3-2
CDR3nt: TGTGCCAGCAGCCAAGACTTACAGGGAAACACTGAAGCTTTCTTT
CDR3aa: CASSQDLQGNTEAFF

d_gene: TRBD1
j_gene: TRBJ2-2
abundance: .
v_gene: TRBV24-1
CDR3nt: TGTGCCACCAGGCCAACCGGGACAGGGTTCGCCGGGGAGCTGTTTTTT
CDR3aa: CATRPTGTGFAGELFF

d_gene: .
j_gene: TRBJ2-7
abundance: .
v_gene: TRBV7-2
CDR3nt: TGTGCCAGCAGCTCCCAGGGCCCCTACGAGCAGTACTTC
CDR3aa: CASSSQGPYEQYF

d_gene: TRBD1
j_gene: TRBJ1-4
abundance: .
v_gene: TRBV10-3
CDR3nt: TGTGCCATCAGTCTCGGACAGGGTGAAAAACTGTTTTTT
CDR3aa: CAISLGQGEKLFF

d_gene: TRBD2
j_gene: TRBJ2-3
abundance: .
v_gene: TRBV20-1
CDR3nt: TGCAGTGCTAGTATAAGCGGGGGGGCCCAGGCAGATACGCAGTATTTT
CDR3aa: CSASISGGAQADTQYF

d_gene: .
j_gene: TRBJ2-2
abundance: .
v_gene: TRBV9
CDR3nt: TGTGCCAGCAGCGTAACTTACGGGGAGCTGTTTTTT
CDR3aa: CASSVTYGELFF

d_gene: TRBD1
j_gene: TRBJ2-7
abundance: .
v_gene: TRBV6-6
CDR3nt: TGTGCCAGCAGTGCCCCGGGACAGGACGAGCAGTACTTC
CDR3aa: CASSAPGQDEQYF

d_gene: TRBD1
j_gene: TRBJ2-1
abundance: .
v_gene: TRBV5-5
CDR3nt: TGTGCCAGCAGCTTGGAGGGGGCCGATGAGCAGTTCTTC
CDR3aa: CASSLEGADEQFF

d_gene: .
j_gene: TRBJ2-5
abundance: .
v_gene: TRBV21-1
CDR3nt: TGTGCCAGCAGCCATCGACAGGGGGCCCGGGAGACCCAGTACTTC
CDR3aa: CASSHRQGARETQYF

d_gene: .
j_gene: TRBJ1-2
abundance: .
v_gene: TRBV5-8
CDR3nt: TGTGCCAGCTGCTTGGTGGGGGCTCGGGGCTACACCTTC
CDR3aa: CASCLVGARGYTF

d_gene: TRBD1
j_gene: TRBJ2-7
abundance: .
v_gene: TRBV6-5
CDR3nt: TGTGCCAGCGGACCGGGACAGGGTTACTACGAGCAGTACTTC
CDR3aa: CASGPGQGYYEQYF

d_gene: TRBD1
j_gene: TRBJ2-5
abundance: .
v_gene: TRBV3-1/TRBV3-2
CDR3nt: TGTGCCAGCAGCCCCCAGGGGGCTAGCTATGGAGAGACCCAGTACTTC
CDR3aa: CASSPQGASYGETQYF

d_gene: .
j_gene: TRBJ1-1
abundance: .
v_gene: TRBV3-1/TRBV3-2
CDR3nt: TGTGCCAGCAGCCCGGGGGGACTTAACACTGAAGCTTTCTTT
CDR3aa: CASSPGGLNTEAFF

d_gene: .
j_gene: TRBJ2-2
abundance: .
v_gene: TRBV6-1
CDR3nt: TGTGCCAGCAGTGAACAGGGGGGCAACGGGGAGCTGTTTTTT
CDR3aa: CASSEQGGNGELFF